This T cell receptor (beta chain) appears in the sequencing data of a study of blood T cell repertoires in COVID-19. Study-level information: Samples representing acute and convalescent COVID-19 were sourced from the United States, Italy and Spain. In each case, the material was cDNA or gDNA derived from T cells, B-cell-depleted T cells, or PBMCs.

V lost 2 bases, J lost 1 base, and 12 bases lay in between. The CDR3 covers 15 residues. Germline V gives CDR1 LGHDT, CDR2 YNNKEL (reference sequence). Only in-frame clones appear in the TCRdb table, and some are missing; sequencing was by immunoSEQ multiplex PCR. The sample shows 200,000 or so clones, less than 90% of them seen only once. This sequence joins TRBV3-1 (or the pseudogene TRBV3-2) and TRBJ2-7; D may be TRBD2 (7 bases). The sample consisted of peripheral blood. This receptor was obtained from a man between 65 and 79 years old with active or convalescent COVID-19. Here the CDR3 reads CASSQQGRGSYEQYF. CDR3 nucleotide sequence: TGTGCCAGCAGCCAACAGGGGAGGGGGTCCTACGAGCAGTACTTC.